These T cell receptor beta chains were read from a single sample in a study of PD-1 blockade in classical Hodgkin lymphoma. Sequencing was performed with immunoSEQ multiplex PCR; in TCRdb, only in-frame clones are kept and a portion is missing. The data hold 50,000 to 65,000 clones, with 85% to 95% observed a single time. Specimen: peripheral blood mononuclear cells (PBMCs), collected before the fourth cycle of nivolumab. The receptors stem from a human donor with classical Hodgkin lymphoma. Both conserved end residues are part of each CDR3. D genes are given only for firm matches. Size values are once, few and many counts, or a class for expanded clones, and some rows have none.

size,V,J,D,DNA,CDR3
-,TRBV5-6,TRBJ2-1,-,TGTGCCAGCAGCTTCTGGGATCGACCCTACAATGAGCAGTTCTTC,CASSFWDRPYNEQFF
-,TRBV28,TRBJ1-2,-,TGTGCCAGCAGTCCCCAAGATGCAGGGCCGGGGCGGTCCTATGGCTACACCTTC,CASSPQDAGPGRSYGYTF
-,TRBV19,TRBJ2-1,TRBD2,TGTGCCAGTAGTAGTACCGGGACTAGGGGCTACAATGAGCAGTTCTTC,CASSSTGTRGYNEQFF
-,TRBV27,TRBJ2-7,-,TGTGCCAGCTCACTTGGGGCGACCTACGAGCAGTACTTC,CASSLGATYEQYF
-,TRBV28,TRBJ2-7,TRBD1,TGTGCCAGCAGTTTATGGTCCGGGACAGTCTACGAGCAGTACTTC,CASSLWSGTVYEQYF
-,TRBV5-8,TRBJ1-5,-,TGTGCCAGCAGCTTCCGGAACCCTAATCAGCCCCAGCATTTT,CASSFRNPNQPQHF
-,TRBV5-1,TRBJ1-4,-,TGCGCCAGCCGACGAGGTGAAAAACTGTTTTTT,CASRRGEKLFF
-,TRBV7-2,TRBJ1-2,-,TGTGCCAGCAGCTTAAGCAGGGTAAACTATGGCTACACCTTC,CASSLSRVNYGYTF
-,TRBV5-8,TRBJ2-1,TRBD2,TGTGCCAGCAGCCCCAGGGGACTAGCTAACTACAATGAGCAGTTCTTC,CASSPRGLANYNEQFF
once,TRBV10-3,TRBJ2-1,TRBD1,TGTGCCATCAGTGAGCGGACAGGGGAGGGTGAGCAGTTCTTC,CAISERTGEGEQFF
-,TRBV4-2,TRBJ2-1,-,TGTGCCAGCAGCCAAGATTCCCATGAGCAGTTCTTC,CASSQDSHEQFF
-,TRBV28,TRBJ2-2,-,TGTGCCAGCAGGTCTCCGACAGGTAACACCGGGGAGCTGTTTTTT,CASRSPTGNTGELFF
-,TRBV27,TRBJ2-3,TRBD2,TGTGCCAGCAACCTCGGGGGACTAGCGGGAGGAAATACGCAGTATTTT,CASNLGGLAGGNTQYF
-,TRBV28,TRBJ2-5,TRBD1,TGTGCCAGCAGACCACCGGGACAGCCCCAAGAGACCCAGTACTTC,CASRPPGQPQETQYF
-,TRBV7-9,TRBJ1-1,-,TGTGCCAGCAGCTTAGGTCAGCAAAAAGCTTTCTTT,CASSLGQQKAFF
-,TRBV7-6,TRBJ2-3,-,TGTGCCAGCAGCTTAGATTTCCCGGGGGGCACAGATACGCAGTATTTT,CASSLDFPGGTDTQYF
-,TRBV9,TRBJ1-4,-,TGTGCCAGCAGCGTAGACACCGGGGCAGGGGAAAATGAAAAACTGTTTTTT,CASSVDTGAGENEKLFF
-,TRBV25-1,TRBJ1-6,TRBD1,TGTGCCAGCAGTGAATCGCCAGGGGGGTATTCACCCCTCCACTTT,CASSESPGGYSPLHF
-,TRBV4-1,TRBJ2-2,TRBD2,TGCGCCAGCAGCCAAAGCGGGGGGTCGGCCGGGGAGCTGTTTTTT,CASSQSGGSAGELFF
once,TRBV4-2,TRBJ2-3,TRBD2,TGTGCCAGCAGCCAAGATGCGGGGGGCTTCACTAGCACAGATACGCAGTATTTT,CASSQDAGGFTSTDTQYF
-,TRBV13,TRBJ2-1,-,TGTGCCAGCAGCTTATTTGCGTTCCTAGGGGCCAATGAGCAGTTCTTC,CASSLFAFLGANEQFF
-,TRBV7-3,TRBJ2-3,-,TGTGCCAGCAGCTTAGGGACCCCAGGGGATACGCAGTATTTT,CASSLGTPGDTQYF
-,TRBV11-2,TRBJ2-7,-,TGTGCCAGCAGCTTAGGGGGGCTCTACGAGCAGTACTTC,CASSLGGLYEQYF
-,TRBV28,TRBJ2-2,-,TGTGCCAGCAGTGTAGGGTACGGGGAGCTGTTTTTT,CASSVGYGELFF
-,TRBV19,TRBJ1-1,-,TGTGCCAGTACCCAAGGGAACACTGAAGCTTTCTTT,CASTQGNTEAFF
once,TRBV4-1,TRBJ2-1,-,TGCGCCAGCAGCCAACTAGGAACCAATGAGCAGTTCTTC,CASSQLGTNEQFF
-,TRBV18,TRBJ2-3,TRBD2,TGTGCCAGCTCACCGGTCGGGGGGGCAGGGGATACGCAGTATTTT,CASSPVGGAGDTQYF
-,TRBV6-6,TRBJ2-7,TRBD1,TGTGCCAGCAGTCAACCGGGACAGCCCTACGAGCAGTACTTC,CASSQPGQPYEQYF
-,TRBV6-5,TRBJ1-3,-,TGTGCCAGCAGCAACCCGGGGTTAGGAAACACCATATATTTT,CASSNPGLGNTIYF
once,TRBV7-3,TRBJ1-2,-,TGTGCCAGCAGCCCCGGGACGGCCTACGGCTACACCTTC,CASSPGTAYGYTF
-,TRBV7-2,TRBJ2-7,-,TGTGCCAGCAGCTTAGGCCCCACAGACAGTTACGAGCAGTACTTC,CASSLGPTDSYEQYF
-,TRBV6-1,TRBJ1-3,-,TGTGCCACCCAGGACGACGGCTCTGGAAACACCATATATTTT,CATQDDGSGNTIYF
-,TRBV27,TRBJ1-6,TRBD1,TGTGCCAGCAGTGACAGGGAAGGATCACCCCTCCACTTT,CASSDREGSPLHF
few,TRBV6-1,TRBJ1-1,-,TGTGCCAGCAGTGAAGCCCACTCTGGGGGTGAAGCTTTCTTT,CASSEAHSGGEAFF
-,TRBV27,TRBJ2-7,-,TGTGCCAGTTCACTGACAGACAGCCTCTCCTACGAGCAGTACTTC,CASSLTDSLSYEQYF
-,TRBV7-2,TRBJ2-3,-,TGTGCCAGCAGCTCAACAGGAGCCGTTTCCACAGATACGCAGTATTTT,CASSSTGAVSTDTQYF
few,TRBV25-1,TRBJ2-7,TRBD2,TGTGCCAGCAGTGCACTAGCGGATTCCTACGAGCAGTACTTC,CASSALADSYEQYF
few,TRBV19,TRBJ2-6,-,TGTGCCAGTACCAACCCGGTATGGGACACCGACTCTGGGGCCAACGTCCTGACTTTC,CASTNPVWDTDSGANVLTF